This section outlines one T cell receptor beta chain sequence together with its context. V lost 5 bases and J lost 6; bases outside the gene matches: 8. Germline CDR1 and CDR2: LNHDA and SQIVND (reference sequence). This CDR3 region has 15 residues. This sample was taken from a study of blood T cell repertoires in COVID-19. Data came from immunoSEQ multiplex PCR; TCRdb stores just in-frame clones and leaves some out. The sample lists approximately 270,000 clones, just over 85% occurring once. The sequenced sample was PBMCs or T cells enriched from blood (not recorded which). The origin of this receptor is a man aged 40-50 years who had recovered from COVID-19. The chain links TRBV19 to TRBJ1-4; 8 bases are shared with TRBD1. In DNA, the CDR3 is TGTGCCAGTAGTTCTGGACAGGGCGGAGATGAAAAACTGTTTTTT. The encoded protein is CASSSGQGGDEKLFF.